The T cell receptor (beta chain) described here comes from a study of blood T cell repertoires in COVID-19. This CDR3 is built from 12 residues. Between the trimmed V and J ends, which lost 3 bases and 8 bases, there was a span of 8 bases. CDR1 and CDR2 from the germline V gene are SEHNR and FQNEAQ (reference sequence). About this clone itself: This sample also contains other DNA sequences that code for the same CDR3.

Those who participated ranged in age from roughly 18 to 90 years and resided in about two dozen US areas. Clinical histories supplied by participants themselves formed the basis of cohort assignment. Symptom resolution, clearance, or two negative PCRs marked the recovered donors of Cohort 3. Authors' data handling: Researchers report that nucleated cell counts were estimated from reference gene primer amplification. The method was immunoSEQ multiplex PCR; TCRdb's version includes in-frame clones alone and lacks a portion of them. V, J and clone size derive from that table, while D and trimming were established from the DNA sequence. The profile covers approximately 500,000 clones, with more than 75% appearing a single time and less than 2% taken by the ten largest.

This receptor was obtained from a woman in her thirties or forties who had recovered from COVID-19. The gene calls are TRBV7-9 and TRBJ2-1; D possibly corresponds to TRBD1 (6 bases). Sequenced material: PBMCs or T cells enriched from blood (not recorded which). The CDR3 is CASSFRGDEQFF. Written as DNA, the CDR3 is TGTGCCAGCAGCTTCAGGGGAGATGAGCAGTTCTTC.